The entry below gives a single T cell receptor (beta chain) sequence along with its context. Antigen specificity is unknown. The PCR employed 60 Vbeta primers together with 13 Jbeta primers. Some clones are missing from TCRdb's copy, which holds only in-frame ones; the method was immunoSEQ multiplex PCR. The top ten clones hold roughly 20% of a sample with about 100,000 clones, roughly 76% of them seen once. This sample is drawn from a study of cytomegalovirus exposure and HLA in healthy donors. Study-level information: Findings of an earlier analysis included 110 million or so unique TCR beta sequences from 180 million or so T cells. Of a few hundred genotyped donors, more than 75% clustered with self-reported Caucasian donors. Overall study results and limits: Prior analysis indicated that the majority of TCR beta V segments exhibited productivity approximately 87% or approximately 30% of the time. The authors listed 164 TCR beta chains as cytomegalovirus-associated.

The CDR3 is 17 amino acids. V lost 3 bases and J lost 1; bases outside the gene matches: 9. The V gene's germline CDR1 is SGHAT and CDR2 FQNNGV. This receptor was identified in a woman aged 60-75 years in good health and CMV-seropositive. The sequencing input was PBMCs. V and J are TRBV11-2 and TRBJ1-1; 9 bases map to TRBD1. This CDR3 reads CASSFSGQGRTNTEAFF. CDR3 bases: TGTGCCAGCAGCTTCTCCGGACAGGGGCGAACGAACACTGAAGCTTTCTTT.